This TCR beta chain originates from a study of patients and donors after allogeneic stem cell transplantation. The CDR3 loop spans 12 amino acids. V was pared by 4 bases and J by 1 base, with 4 bases between. TCRdb re-called the RT-PCR reads with MiXCR, one entry per CDR3 protein. The repertoire holds 410,000 or so distinct CDR3 sequences, about a sixth seen once, with just over 7% in the top ten. This clonotype has only a few counts. This chain uses TRBV12-3 or TRBV12-4 with TRBJ2-5; no reliable D call. Material: blood, either unsorted or a sorted T cell fraction (not recorded which). The receptor's source is a human donor who was either an allogeneic HSCT recipient or a stem cell or donor lymphocyte infusion donor (not recorded which). It is not recorded whose cells these are; they may come from a transplant donor. CDR3: CASSSVQETQYF. The CDR3, as DNA: TGTGCCAGCAGTTCCGTCCAAGAGACCCAGTACTTC.